The entry below describes one T cell receptor beta chain. Noted treatment: approximately 18 received Ad26.COV2.S at low or high dose, single or two shots; five or six received placebo; per-sample allocation not given. The study sampled participants on day 63 after the first vaccine or placebo injection. Clones were read by immunoSEQ multiplex PCR, and TCRdb kept only the in-frame ones, dropping some. This table holds under 550,000 clones, 75% to 95% found once. Per germline, CDR1 MNHNS and CDR2 SASEGT. Trimming pared 1 base from V and 10 bases from J, leaving 7 bases between. The CDR3 is made up of 12 amino acids. This sample is drawn from a study of Ad26.COV2.S vaccination and SARS-CoV-2 variants. Study background: The vaccine Ad26.COV2.S was put into the muscle once, or twice with 56 days between.

The chain links TRBV6-1 to TRBJ2-2; no definite D call. The receptor was isolated from a person aged 18 to 65 who received the Ad26.COV2.S COVID-19 vaccine or a placebo. The source was peripheral blood, collected in a trial of Ad26.COV2.S vaccine versus placebo. The CDR3 sequence is CASSEGPAELFF. The CDR3 DNA is TGTGCCAGCAGTGAAGGACCAGCGGAGCTGTTTTTT.